The clone carrying this T cell receptor (beta chain) has more than one count but fewer than ten. What it recognizes is unknown. The data were taken from a study of T-cell memory formation after mild COVID-19. Study-level results: Among contracting clones, CD4+ were mainly CM/EM and CD8+ enriched in EMRA. That cross-reactive memory joined was suggested by some responding clones appearing in pre-infection memory. Researchers could not confirm that second-wave clones peaking on day 37 targeted SARS-CoV-2.

CDR3 length: 14 amino acids. Germline CDR1 is DFQATT and CDR2 is SNEGSKA (reference sequence). V lost 4 bases and J 2 bases, leaving 9 bases between the germline ends. TCRalpha and TCRbeta libraries used 5'RACE with constant-segment primers and UMIs. TCRdb reanalysed the 5' RACE reads using MiXCR and keeps one entry per CDR3 protein. Counted here are a few hundred thousand distinct CDR3 sequences, approximately 29% occurring once; the ten biggest clones make up 13%. This chain uses TRBV20-1 with TRBJ2-6; no reliable D call. The specimen was PBMCs or a T cell subset sorted from them (not recorded which). The sequence was collected from an adult woman who had mild COVID-19 (a few samples of this study predate the infection). Cell type and time point are not known. This CDR3 is CSAMTVAGANVLTF. The CDR3 DNA follows: TGCAGTGCTATGACCGTCGCTGGGGCCAACGTCCTGACTTTC.